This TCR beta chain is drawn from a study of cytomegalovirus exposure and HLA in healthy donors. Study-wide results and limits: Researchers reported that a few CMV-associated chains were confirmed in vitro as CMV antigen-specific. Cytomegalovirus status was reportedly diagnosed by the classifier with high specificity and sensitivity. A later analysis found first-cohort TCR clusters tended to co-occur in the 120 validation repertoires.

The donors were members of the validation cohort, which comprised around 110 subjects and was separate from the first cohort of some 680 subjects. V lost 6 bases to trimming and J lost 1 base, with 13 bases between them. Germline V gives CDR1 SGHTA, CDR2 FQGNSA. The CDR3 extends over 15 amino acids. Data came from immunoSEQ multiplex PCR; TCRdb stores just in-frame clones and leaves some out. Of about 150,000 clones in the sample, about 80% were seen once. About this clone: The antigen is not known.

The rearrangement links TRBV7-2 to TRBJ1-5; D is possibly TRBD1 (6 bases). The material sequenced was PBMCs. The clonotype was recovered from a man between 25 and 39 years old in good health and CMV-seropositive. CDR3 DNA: TGTGCCAGCAGGAGGGACATTGGGAGCAATCAGCCCCAGCATTTT. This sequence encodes CASRRDIGSNQPQHF. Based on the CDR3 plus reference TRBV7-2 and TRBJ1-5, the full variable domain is GAGVSQSPSNKVTEKGKDVELRCDPISGHTALYWYRQSLGQGLEFLIYFQGNSAPDKSGLPSDRFSAERTGGSVSTLTIQRTQQEDSAVYLCASRRDIGSNQPQHFGDGTRLSIL.